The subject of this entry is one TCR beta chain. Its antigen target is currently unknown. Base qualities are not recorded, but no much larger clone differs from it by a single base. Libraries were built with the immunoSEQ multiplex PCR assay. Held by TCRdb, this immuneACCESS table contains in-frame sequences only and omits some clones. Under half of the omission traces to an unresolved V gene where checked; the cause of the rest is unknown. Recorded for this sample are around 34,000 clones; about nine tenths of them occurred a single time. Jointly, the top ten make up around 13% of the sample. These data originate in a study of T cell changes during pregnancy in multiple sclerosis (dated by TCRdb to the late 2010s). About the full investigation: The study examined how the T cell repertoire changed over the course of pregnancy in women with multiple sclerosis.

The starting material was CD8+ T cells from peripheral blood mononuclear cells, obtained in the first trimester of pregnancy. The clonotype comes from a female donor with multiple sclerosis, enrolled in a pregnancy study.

The DNA is as follows: TGTGCCAGCAGCTCCATCCTCGGGACTAGCGGGAGTAATAGCGATGAGCAGTTCTTC. Its protein product is CASSSILGTSGSNSDEQFF. The chain couples TRBV9 to TRBJ2-1; TRBD2 aligns with 14 central bases. From the cysteine up to the phenylalanine, the CDR3 has a length of 19 residues. Only the CDR3 DNA is retained, 57 bases long and in frame from the first base. CDR1 and CDR2 (SGDLS, YYNGEE) derive from the germline V gene. V ends up 4 bases short and J 8 bases short, with an unmatched junction base count of 17.